The clone carrying this T cell receptor (beta chain) was detected only a few times. The source of the sample is a study of T cells after yellow fever vaccination. Findings of the study overall: Although most clonotypes did not, a small share appeared in both CD4 and CD8 compartments.

One entry per CDR3 protein results from TCRdb running MiXCR on the 5' RACE reads. The top ten hold less than 11% of the sample, which has roughly 45,000 distinct CDR3 sequences, 5.5% to 8% seen once. V lost 1 base to trimming and J lost 0 bases, with 9 bases between them. CDR3 length: 15 amino acids. Germline V CDR1 and CDR2: LGHDT, YNNKEL (reference sequence). The chain is built from TRBV3-1 and TRBJ2-5, with no clear D. Sequencing used PBMCs, either bulk or a sorted T-cell subset (CD4+, CD8+, memory, or dextramer-sorted; not recorded which), obtained 45 days after the yellow fever booster vaccination. The receptor comes from a man aged 25-45 years who received the YFV17D yellow fever vaccine. The DNA for the CDR3 is TGTGCCAGCAGCCAAGTTGGCCAGCACCAAGAGACCCAGTACTTC. Its translation is CASSQVGQHQETQYF.